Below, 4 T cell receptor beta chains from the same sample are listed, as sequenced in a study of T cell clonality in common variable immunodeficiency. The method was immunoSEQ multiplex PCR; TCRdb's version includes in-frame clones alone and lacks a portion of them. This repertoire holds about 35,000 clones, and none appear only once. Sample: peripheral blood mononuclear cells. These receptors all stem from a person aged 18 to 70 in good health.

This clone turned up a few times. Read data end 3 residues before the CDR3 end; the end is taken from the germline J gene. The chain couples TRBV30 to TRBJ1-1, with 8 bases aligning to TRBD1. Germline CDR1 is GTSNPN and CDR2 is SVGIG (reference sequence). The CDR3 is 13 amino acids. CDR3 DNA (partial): TGTGCCTGGAGTCAGGGGGCGCGCAGTGAG. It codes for CAWSQGARSE. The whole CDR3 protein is CAWSQGARSEAFF.

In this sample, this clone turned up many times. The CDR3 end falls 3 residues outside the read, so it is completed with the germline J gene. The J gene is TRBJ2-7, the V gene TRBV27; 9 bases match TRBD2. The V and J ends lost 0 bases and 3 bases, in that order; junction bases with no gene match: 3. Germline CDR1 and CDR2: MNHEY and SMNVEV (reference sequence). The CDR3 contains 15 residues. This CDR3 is CASSLSVTSGYEQYF. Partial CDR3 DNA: TGTGCCAGCAGTTTATCGGTGACTAGCGGCTACGAG.

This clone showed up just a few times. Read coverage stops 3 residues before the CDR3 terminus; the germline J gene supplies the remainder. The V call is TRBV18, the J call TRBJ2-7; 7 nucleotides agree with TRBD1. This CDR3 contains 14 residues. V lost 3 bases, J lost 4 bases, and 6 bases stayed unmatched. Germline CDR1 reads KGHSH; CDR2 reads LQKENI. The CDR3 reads CASSPKTGKYEQYF. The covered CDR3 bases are TGTGCCAGCTCACCCAAGACAGGGAAGTACGAG.

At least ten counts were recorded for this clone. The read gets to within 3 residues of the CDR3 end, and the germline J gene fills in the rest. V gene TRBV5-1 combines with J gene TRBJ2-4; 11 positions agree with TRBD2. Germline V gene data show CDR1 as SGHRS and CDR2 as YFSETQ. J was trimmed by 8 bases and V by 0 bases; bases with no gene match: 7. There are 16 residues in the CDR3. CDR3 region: CASSLEASGGTDIQYF. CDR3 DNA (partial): TGCGCCAGCAGCTTGGAGGCTAGCGGGGGGACGGACATT.